These T cell receptor beta chains were read from a single sample in a study of T-cell memory formation after mild COVID-19. TCRdb reprocessed the 5' RACE reads with MiXCR, giving one entry per CDR3 protein. The sample comprises a few hundred thousand distinct CDR3 sequences, roughly 20% of which are singletons, and 9.5% to 15% rests with the top ten. Sample: PBMCs or a T cell subset sorted from them (not recorded which). The receptor source for this set is an adult woman who had mild COVID-19 (a few samples of this study predate the infection). Cell type and time point are not known. Both conserved end residues are part of each CDR3. D genes are given only for firm matches. Clone size appears in some rows only: once, few, many, or a class for an expanded clone.

CDR3aa | CDR3nt | abundance | v_gene | d_gene | j_gene
CASSLAGNYGYTF | TGTGCCAGCAGTTTAGCAGGGAACTATGGCTACACCTTC | many | TRBV5-1 | - | TRBJ1-2
CASSLALGSGLAGGETQYF | TGTGCCAGCAGCTTAGCGTTAGGATCGGGACTAGCGGGGGGGGAGACCCAGTACTTC | - | TRBV7-8 | TRBD2 | TRBJ2-5
CSARDQTGPTYEQYF | TGCAGTGCTAGAGACCAGACAGGGCCAACCTACGAGCAGTACTTC | few | TRBV20-1 | TRBD1 | TRBJ2-7
CATSRGSSDTQYF | TGTGCCACCAGCAGGGGAAGTTCAGATACGCAGTATTTT | - | TRBV15 | - | TRBJ2-3
CASSSDPGEQYF | TGCGCCAGCAGCTCTGACCCGGGGGAGCAGTACTTC | - | TRBV5-1 | - | TRBJ2-7
CSARIGLASYF | TGCAGTGCTAGGATCGGGCTAGCGTCGTATTTT | few | TRBV20-1 | - | TRBJ2-3
CASSQEDIGGNIQYF | TGCGCCAGCAGCCAAGAGGACATTGGAGGAAACATTCAGTACTTC | - | TRBV4-1 | - | TRBJ2-4
CASSQAATVAGGVFKNIQYF | TGTGCCAGCAGCCAAGCCGCAACCGTAGCGGGAGGGGTCTTCAAAAACATTCAGTACTTC | - | TRBV4-2 | TRBD2 | TRBJ2-4
CASSLKGYTDTQYF | TGCGCCAGCAGCTTAAAAGGATACACAGATACGCAGTATTTT | many | TRBV5-1 | - | TRBJ2-3
CASSDGAGVASEAFF | TGTGCCAGCAGTGACGGGGCCGGGGTCGCTTCTGAAGCTTTCTTT | few | TRBV25-1 | - | TRBJ1-1
CSVEAGNPEAFF | TGCAGCGTTGAAGCGGGGAACCCTGAAGCTTTCTTT | few | TRBV29-1 | - | TRBJ1-1
CAGTSFYEQYF | TGCGCCGGGACTAGCTTCTACGAGCAGTACTTC | few | TRBV29-1 | TRBD2 | TRBJ2-7
CASSMEGRGTGELFF | TGTGCCAGTAGTATGGAGGGGCGAGGCACCGGGGAGCTGTTTTTT | - | TRBV19 | - | TRBJ2-2
CATSEPGGEETQYF | TGTGCCACCAGTGAACCAGGGGGCGAAGAGACCCAGTACTTC | - | TRBV24-1 | TRBD1 | TRBJ2-5
CASSFYGQPTGELFF | TGTGCCAGCAGCTTTTACGGACAGCCAACCGGGGAGCTGTTTTTT | - | TRBV7-6 | - | TRBJ2-2
CATQGRRWETQYF | TGTGCCACACAGGGCCGGCGATGGGAGACCCAGTACTTC | - | TRBV7-9 | - | TRBJ2-5
CASSQGPGESYEQYF | TGCGCCAGCAGCCAAGGTCCAGGGGAATCCTACGAGCAGTACTTC | few | TRBV4-1 | - | TRBJ2-7
CASSQDLQVYEQFF | TGTGCCAGCAGCCAGGATCTCCAGGTCTATGAGCAGTTCTTC | few | TRBV4-2 | - | TRBJ2-1
CSVDPATDTQYF | TGCAGCGTTGATCCAGCCACAGATACGCAGTATTTT | few | TRBV29-1 | - | TRBJ2-3
CATSTRSNQPQHF | TGTGCCACCAGCACCAGAAGCAATCAGCCCCAGCATTTT | - | TRBV15 | - | TRBJ1-5
CASSIITTVNTEAFF | TGTGCCAGCAGCATTATAACGACAGTGAACACTGAAGCTTTCTTT | many | TRBV7-8 | - | TRBJ1-1
CASSQSPLGKYEQYF | TGTGCCAGCAGCCAGAGCCCACTGGGCAAATACGAGCAGTACTTC | - | TRBV6-5 | - | TRBJ2-7
CASSYTGRATGELFF | TGTGCCAGCAGTTACACCGGTCGCGCCACCGGGGAGCTGTTTTTT | - | TRBV6-6 | - | TRBJ2-2
CSVAQDSGELFF | TGCAGCGTCGCCCAGGATTCCGGGGAGCTGTTTTTT | - | TRBV29-1 | - | TRBJ2-2
CASRGISGNEQFF | TGTGCCAGCAGGGGGATAAGTGGCAATGAGCAGTTCTTC | few | TRBV9 | - | TRBJ2-1
CASSPTGLEVGEQFF | TGTGCCAGCAGCCCGACGGGACTAGAGGTCGGTGAGCAGTTCTTC | few | TRBV7-8 | TRBD2 | TRBJ2-1
CASSLAGNRFF | TGTGCCAGCAGTTTAGCAGGGAATCGGTTCTTC | few | TRBV12-3/TRBV12-4 | - | TRBJ2-1
CASAKRTGDYEQYF | TGTGCCAGCGCGAAAAGGACAGGGGACTACGAGCAGTACTTC | few | TRBV19 | TRBD1 | TRBJ2-7
CASSSKVPRTPEYF | TGTGCCAGCAGCTCTAAAGTTCCAAGGACTCCCGAGTACTTC | - | TRBV7-9 | - | TRBJ2-5
CATSDSRGGSHTGELFF | TGTGCCACCAGTGACAGCCGCGGCGGGAGTCACACCGGGGAGCTGTTTTTT | few | TRBV24-1 | TRBD2 | TRBJ2-2
CASSSGRSPTDTQYF | TGTGCCAGCAGTTCGGGGCGGAGCCCCACAGATACGCAGTATTTT | - | TRBV6-5 | - | TRBJ2-3
CSATAGGYYEQYF | TGCAGTGCTACAGCGGGAGGCTACTACGAGCAGTACTTC | - | TRBV20-1 | TRBD2 | TRBJ2-7
CASILGTGNEKLFF | TGTGCCAGCATCCTCGGGACAGGCAATGAAAAACTGTTTTTT | - | TRBV6-6 | TRBD1 | TRBJ1-4
CSATRANEQYF | TGCAGTGCTACCAGGGCCAACGAGCAGTACTTC | few | TRBV20-1 | - | TRBJ2-7
CASSQDKGLAGWLSYNEQFF | TGTGCCAGCAGCCAAGATAAAGGACTAGCGGGCTGGCTTTCCTACAATGAGCAGTTCTTC | - | TRBV14 | TRBD2 | TRBJ2-1
CASSQDLGVGTQYF | TGCGCCAGCAGCCAAGATCTCGGGGTAGGGACCCAGTACTTC | - | TRBV4-3 | - | TRBJ2-5